These 11 T cell receptor beta chains were sequenced from one sample in a study of T-cell reconstitution after alpha-beta-depleted transplantation in children. As it was prepared, the TCRbeta library received unique molecular identifiers. TCRdb reprocessed the PCR reads via MiXCR and lists one record per CDR3 protein. Of roughly 670,000 distinct CDR3 sequences in the sample, about an eighth are singletons; the top ten hold around 0.79%. This specimen was PBMCs, taken before TCRalphabeta/CD19-depleted stem cell transplant. All receptors derive from a girl aged 2 to 9 with congenital amegakaryocytic thrombocytopenia, due to receive a stem cell transplant.

There are many counts of this clonotype. The J gene is TRBJ2-3, the V gene TRBV4-1; D is unclear. Trimming took 0 bases from V and 2 from J, leaving 9 bases between them. The CDR3 contains 15 residues. CDR1 and CDR2 (germline): MGHRA, YSYEKL. The CDR3 coding sequence is TGCGCCAGCAGCCAAGAGGCAGCGACCACAGATACGCAGTATTTT. It specifies CASSQEAATTDTQYF.

This clonotype was observed a few times. The chain uses TRBV7-2 and TRBJ2-7; weak D call: TRBD2 (6 bases). The CDR3 runs 14 residues. The ends were cut back, 4 bases at V and 6 bases at J, with 16 bases in the middle. Germline-derived CDR1 and CDR2 are SGHTA and FQGNSA. The CDR3 bases are TGTGCCAGCAGCTCATTGTCTTCCGGGAGCGAGCAGTACTTC. It translates to CASSSLSSGSEQYF.

V and J are TRBV7-9 and TRBJ2-1, with a weak D call TRBD2 (5 bases). The CDR3 consists of 11 residues. V was shortened by 6 bases and J by 12 bases, with 12 bases between the two germline ends. In germline, CDR1 is SEHNR, CDR2 FQNEAQ (reference sequence). The CDR3 sequence: CASRRGEWQFF. The DNA for the CDR3 is TGTGCCAGCAGACGTGGGGAGTGGCAGTTCTTC.

In its sample, this clonotype was seen a few times. The genes are TRBV18 and TRBJ1-4, with 11 bases that match TRBD1. The CDR3 contains 15 residues. CDR1 and CDR2 (germline): KGHSH, LQKENI. The ends lost 3 bases at V and 8 bases at J; junction bases unmatched: 5. The CDR3 DNA is TGTGCCAGCTCACCGTCCGGGACAGGGGGAGAAAAACTGTTTTTT. It specifies CASSPSGTGGEKLFF.

This clonotype was recorded at least ten times. CDR3 coding DNA: TGTGCCAGCAGCCCAACACCGGGCGGGAACACCGGGGAGCTGTTTTTT. It encodes CASSPTPGGNTGELFF. The chain is built from TRBV7-9 and TRBJ2-2; D unresolved. CDR1 and CDR2 (germline): SEHNR, FQNEAQ (reference sequence). This CDR3 region has 16 residues. V lost 5 bases, J lost 1 base, and 14 bases lay in between.

This clonotype showed up just a few times. The gene calls are TRBV15 and TRBJ2-4; no clear D. With 0 bases removed from V and 12 bases from J, the gap between germline ends came to 15 bases. Germline V gives CDR1 LNHNV, CDR2 YYDKDF (reference sequence). This CDR3 spans 14 amino acids. The DNA for the CDR3 is TGTGCCACCAGCAGAGATGGGATTAAGGCAGCTCAGTACTTC. Amino acid sequence: CATSRDGIKAAQYF.

This clonotype was observed many times. The CDR3 region has the DNA TGTGCCAGCAGCGCAGACCTGGGACAAGCTGGCTCCGAGCAGTACTTC. Its protein product is CASSADLGQAGSEQYF. This chain connects TRBV9 to TRBJ2-7; TRBD1 might be the D (6 bases). The length of the CDR3 is 16 residues. Germline assignment: CDR1 SGDLS and CDR2 YYNGEE. Trimming stripped 3 bases from V and 6 bases from J, with 22 bases between.

This clonotype was counted at least ten times. The genes are TRBV27 and TRBJ2-3; tentative D call: TRBD2 (5 bases). This CDR3 has 14 amino acids. Germline values: CDR1 MNHEY, CDR2 SMNVEV (reference sequence). V was pared by 0 bases and J by 6 bases, with 10 bases between. The CDR3 is CASSLSGARDTQYF. The CDR3 DNA reads as TGTGCCAGCAGTTTATCGGGAGCACGCGATACGCAGTATTTT.

This clonotype was observed a handful of times. The rearrangement uses TRBV25-1 and TRBJ1-5; maybe TRBD1 (5 bases). Trimming took off 9 bases at V and 7 bases at J, with 19 bases between the two ends. The germline V gene has CDR1 MGHDK and CDR2 SYGVNS. The CDR3 length is 14 residues. In DNA, the CDR3 is TGTGCCAGTCCCGCCAGGGAAGGCAGGCAGCCCCAGCATTTT. Its translation is CASPAREGRQPQHF.

This clonotype was detected many times. This chain links TRBV5-1 with TRBJ2-5; possibly TRBD1 for D (6 bases). The CDR3 contains 14 residues. Germline lookup yields CDR1 SGHRS and CDR2 YFSETQ. V lost 0 bases and J lost 4, with 10 bases in between. The CDR3 spells CASSLGTGTETQYF. The CDR3 coding sequence is TGCGCCAGCAGCTTGGGAACAGGGACAGAGACCCAGTACTTC.

This clonotype was recorded at least ten times. The chain couples TRBV2 to TRBJ2-5, with no clear D. The CDR3 totals 14 residues. The V gene lost 1 base and the J gene lost 5 bases, with 11 bases spanning the gap. Per germline, CDR1 SNHLY and CDR2 FYNNEI. Written as DNA, the CDR3 is TGTGCCAGCAGTGAAGGGATTTTCAGGGAGACCCAGTACTTC. Translation: CASSEGIFRETQYF.